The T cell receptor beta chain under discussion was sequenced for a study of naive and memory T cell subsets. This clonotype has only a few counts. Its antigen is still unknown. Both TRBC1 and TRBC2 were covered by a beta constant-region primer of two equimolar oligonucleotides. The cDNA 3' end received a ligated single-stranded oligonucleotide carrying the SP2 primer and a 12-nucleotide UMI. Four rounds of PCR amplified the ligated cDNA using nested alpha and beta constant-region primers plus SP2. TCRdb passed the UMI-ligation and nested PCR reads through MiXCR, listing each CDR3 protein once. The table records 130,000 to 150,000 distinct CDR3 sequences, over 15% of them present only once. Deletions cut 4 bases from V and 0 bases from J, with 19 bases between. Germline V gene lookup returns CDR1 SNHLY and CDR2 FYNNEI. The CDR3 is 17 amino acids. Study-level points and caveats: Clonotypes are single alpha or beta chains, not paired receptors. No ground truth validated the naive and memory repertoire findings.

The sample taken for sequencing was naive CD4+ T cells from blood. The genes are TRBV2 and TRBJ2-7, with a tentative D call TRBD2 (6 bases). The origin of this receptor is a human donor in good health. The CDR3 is CASSATLGGWDSYEQYF. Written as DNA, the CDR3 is TGTGCCAGCAGTGCGACTCTCGGGGGATGGGACTCCTACGAGCAGTACTTC. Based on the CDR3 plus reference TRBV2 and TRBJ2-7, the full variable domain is EPEVTQTPSHQVTQMGQEVILRCVPISNHLYFYWYRQILGQKVEFLVSFYNNEISEKSEIFDDQFSVERPDGSNFTLKIRSTKLEDSAMYFCASSATLGGWDSYEQYFGPGTRLTVT.